The 8 T cell receptor beta chains below come from one sample, sequenced in a study of blood T cell repertoires in COVID-19. Repertoires were generated with immunoSEQ multiplex PCR, while TCRdb's copy carries only in-frame clones and drops some. The table shows 200,000 or so clones, with 88% occurring only once. The sample taken for sequencing was PBMCs or T cells enriched from blood (not recorded which). The receptors were sampled from a woman in her 30s who had recovered from COVID-19.

The chain combines TRBV6-1 with TRBJ2-6, with TRBD2 identical over 7 bases. Germline-derived CDR1 and CDR2 are MNHNS and SASEGT. The CDR3 runs to 16 residues. V lost 4 bases to trimming and J lost 3 bases; unmatched junction nucleotides: 6. The chain's CDR3 is CASSAWRGNGANVLTF. The CDR3 bases are TGTGCCAGCAGTGCCTGGCGGGGGAATGGGGCCAACGTCCTGACTTTC.

The gene calls are TRBV3-1 (or the pseudogene TRBV3-2) and TRBJ2-5; D call uncertain. V gave up 0 bases and J gave up 5 bases, with 13 bases separating them. This CDR3 is built from 15 residues. Germline CDR1 reads LGHDT; CDR2 reads YNNKEL (reference sequence). The CDR3 region has the DNA TGTGCCAGCAGCCAAGATATAGTTACTCACGAGACCCAGTACTTC. This gives the protein CASSQDIVTHETQYF.

The chain has TRBV7-2 and TRBJ2-3; TRBD2 aligns across 7 bases. Trimming removed 5 bases from V and 0 bases from J; junction bases left unmatched: 11. In germline, CDR1 is SGHTA, CDR2 FQGNSA. The CDR3 is 17 residues long. The CDR3 sequence is CASSDGGKSTSTDTQYF. CDR3 in DNA: TGTGCCAGCAGCGACGGGGGGAAGAGTACAAGCACAGATACGCAGTATTTT.

The gene calls are TRBV24-1 and TRBJ2-3; 11 nucleotides line up with TRBD2. Germline V lookup: CDR1 KGHDR, CDR2 SFDVKD. The CDR3 covers 15 residues. Germline trimming cut 6 bases from V and 9 bases from J; bases unmatched to any gene: 10. CDR3 region: CATSTSGGNLDTQYF. CDR3 in DNA: TGTGCCACCAGTACTAGCGGGGGAAACTTAGACACGCAGTATTTT.

The V call is TRBV5-1, the J call TRBJ1-1; 7 nucleotides agree with TRBD1. Germline loops: CDR1 SGHRS, CDR2 YFSETQ. CDR3 length equals 14 residues. Trimming removed 0 bases from V and 7 bases from J; junction bases left unmatched: 6. CDR3 loop: CASSLAVGQNEAFF. CDR3 DNA sequence: TGCGCCAGCAGCTTGGCTGTGGGACAGAATGAAGCTTTCTTT.

The chain recombines TRBV7-9 with TRBJ1-1, with D possibly TRBD1 on 5 matching bases. V was pared by 4 bases and J by 2 bases, with 17 bases between. The CDR3 contains 16 residues. In germline, CDR1 is SEHNR, CDR2 FQNEAQ (reference sequence). The DNA of the CDR3 is TGTGCCAGCAGCTACGCCCTCGGGACTCCTAACACTGAAGCTTTCTTT. This sequence encodes CASSYALGTPNTEAFF.

The chain recombines TRBV4-1 with TRBJ1-2; TRBD1 matches 9 bases. This CDR3 contains 13 residues. Unmatched junction bases numbered 2, after V lost 5 bases and J lost 4 bases. CDR1 MGHRA and CDR2 YSYEKL come from the germline V gene. The CDR3 nucleotides are TGCGCCAGCAGCTCGGGACAGGGCTATGGCTACACCTTC. Amino acids: CASSSGQGYGYTF.

The rearrangement links TRBV6-5 to TRBJ1-2, with 9 positions matching TRBD1. CDR3 length: 13 residues. Germline lookup yields CDR1 MNHEY and CDR2 SVGAGI. V was clipped by 6 bases and J by 7 bases; unmatched bases: 6. The CDR3 is CASRSGQGRGYTF. The DNA for the CDR3 is TGTGCCAGCAGATCGGGACAGGGCCGTGGCTACACCTTC.